The 7 T cell receptor beta chains presented below share a single source sample, sequenced in a study of CD8 T cells in ankylosing spondylitis. General study points: Ankylosing spondylitis blood seemed to carry a telltale TCR beta motif made of roughly eight highly homologous variants.

TCRdb passed the 5' RACE reads through MiXCR, listing each CDR3 protein once. Of a few hundred thousand distinct CDR3 sequences in the sample, about 15% were seen once. What these receptors recognize is not known. Material for sequencing was blood, either unsorted or a sorted T cell fraction (not recorded which). The receptors originated from a male donor with ankylosing spondylitis.

The chain uses TRBV21-1 and TRBJ2-7. TRBV21-1 has pseudogene status. The CDR3 sequence is 13 residues long. Written as DNA, the CDR3 is TGTGCCAGCAGCAAAATTACGCATCGGGGGCAGTACTTC. It encodes CASSKITHRGQYF.

This clonotype was recorded a few times. The V gene is TRBV20-1, the J gene TRBJ2-7, with TRBD1 identical over 7 bases. Germline V gene lookup returns CDR1 DFQATT and CDR2 SNEGSKA (reference sequence). Unmatched junction bases numbered 9, after V lost 0 bases and J lost 4 bases. The CDR3 runs to 15 residues. The CDR3 here is CSARESGPRGYEQYF. The CDR3 region has the DNA TGCAGTGCTAGAGAGTCGGGTCCCAGGGGGTACGAGCAGTACTTC.

The J gene is TRBJ1-2, the V gene TRBV12-3 or TRBV12-4, with 8 bases matching TRBD1. The CDR3 runs 12 residues. The V and J ends lost 7 bases and 8 bases, in that order; junction bases with no gene match: 6. The CDR3 is CASTADRVGYTF. CDR3 nucleotide sequence: TGTGCCAGCACCGCGGACAGGGTAGGCTACACCTTC.

The CDR3 nucleotides read TGTGCCAGCAGTACCGGACAGGGTTTTGGTACGCAGTATTTT. This gives the protein CASSTGQGFGTQYF. The V and J genes are TRBV6-2 or TRBV6-3 and TRBJ2-3; 8 nucleotides line up with TRBD1. V shed 5 bases, J shed 8 bases, and the junction held 9 bases outside the gene matches. Germline-derived CDR1 and CDR2 are MNHEY and SVGEGT. The CDR3 is 14 residues long.

V is TRBV9 and J is TRBJ2-2, with TRBD1 as a possible D gene (6 bases). The CDR3 runs to 18 residues. The germline V gene encodes CDR1 SGDLS and CDR2 YYNGEE. Trimming shortened V by 0 bases and J by 4 bases, and 19 bases separated the two germline ends. The CDR3: CASSVATLERGSTGELFF. The CDR3 region has the DNA TGTGCCAGCAGCGTAGCTACCTTGGAAAGGGGGAGCACCGGGGAGCTGTTTTTT.

The rearrangement joins TRBV5-2 to TRBJ1-2; the table's TRBD1 call for D was not verified on the DNA. TRBV5-2 constitutes a pseudogene. The CDR3 loop spans 18 amino acids. The CDR3 nucleotides read TGTGCCAGGGGCCTATTTACCCGGCAGGACCGCAGCCCCTATGGCTACACCTTC. Translation gives CARGLFTRQDRSPYGYTF.

There are a few counts of this clonotype. The rearrangement joins TRBV7-3 to TRBJ1-1; no definite D call. Trimming removed 6 bases at V and 1 base at J, with 9 bases between. CDR3 size: 13 residues. Germline CDR1 reads SGHTA; CDR2 reads FQGTGA. CDR3 sequence reads: CASSSQQNTEAFF. CDR3 in DNA: TGTGCCAGCAGTTCACAGCAGAACACTGAAGCTTTCTTT.